This paragraph covers one T cell receptor beta chain sequence. The antigen remains unidentified. The data derive from a study of cytomegalovirus exposure and HLA in healthy donors. Study-wide background: Approximately 81% of 398 genotyped donors fell in the Caucasian-associated ancestry cluster.

CDR3 length: 12 residues. With 0 bases removed from V and 8 bases from J, the gap between germline ends came to 7 bases. CDR1 LGHNA and CDR2 YNFKEQ come from the germline V gene. The PCR had 60 Vbeta and 13 Jbeta primers. The table came from immunoSEQ multiplex PCR; TCRdb's copy has only in-frame clones and leaves some out. The sample records under 110,000 clones, over 75% being singletons. At the time of sampling, donors were nominally healthy, though unrecorded immune exposures were likely. Whole-study findings and limits: In a later analysis, most CMV-associated TCR beta chains appeared HLA-restricted.

This TCR was sampled from a man aged 55 to 70 in good health and CMV-seronegative. The chain employs TRBV4-2 and TRBJ1-2, with no clear D. Sequencing was performed on PBMCs. CDR3 coding DNA: TGTGCCAGCAGCCAAGATCGCCGGGGCTACACCTTC. It translates to CASSQDRRGYTF.